The TCR beta chain under discussion was sequenced for a study of blood T cells in healthy people across ages. Looking at the study overall: Through template switching, about one barcoded beta molecule was captured per two T cells, as measured in model experiments.

CDR1 and CDR2 (germline): SGHRS, YFSETQ. The CDR3 is 18 amino acids. Trimming took off 0 bases at V and 2 bases at J, with 15 bases between the two ends. Study findings and constraints: When one million T cells were used, diversity estimates were thought to be underestimates. Measured against age, TCR beta diversity per million T cells decreased in a roughly linear manner. Long-lived and aged donors differed, with more naive CD4+ cells and higher diversity in the long-lived.

On this clonotype itself: Antigen specificity is unknown.

Together with a sample-barcoded 5' primer, a J-beta primer mix was included in a second PCR lasting 7 to 11 cycles. TCRdb re-analysed the 5' RACE reads in MiXCR, keeping a single row per CDR3 protein. Of 550,000 to 700,000 distinct CDR3 sequences listed, 27% are singletons. Sample: blood. The V gene is TRBV5-1, the J gene TRBJ2-6, with TRBD1 as a possible D gene (6 bases). This TCR came from a woman aged 70-85 years in good health. Here the CDR3 DNA reads TGCGCCAGCAGCTTGGACTGGGGGCTAAAGGCTGGGGCCAACGTCCTGACTTTC. It specifies CASSLDWGLKAGANVLTF. Together with reference TRBV5-1 and TRBJ2-6, the CDR3 gives the full variable domain: KAGVTQTPRYLIKTRGQQVTLSCSPISGHRSVSWYQQTPGQGLQFLFEYFSETQRNKGNFPGRFSGRQFSNSRSEMNVSTLELGDSALYLCASSLDWGLKAGANVLTFGAGSRLTVL.